The present T cell receptor (beta chain) was sequenced within a study of blood T cell repertoires in COVID-19. Whole-study context: Material from acute and convalescent COVID-19 was sourced from the United States, Italy and Spain. T cells, B-cell-depleted T cells, or PBMCs supplied cDNA or gDNA.

This clone was seen just once. In the source study's methods: Counts of nucleated cells, estimated from reference gene primer amplification, were obtained. Repertoires were generated with immunoSEQ multiplex PCR, while TCRdb's copy carries only in-frame clones and drops some. The V and J calls and clone size come from that table; D and trimming were worked out from the DNA. The repertoire includes over 85,000 clones, about nine tenths of them detected once, and 4.9% sits in the top ten. CDR1 is SNHLY, CDR2 FYNNEI, per germline. V shed 4 bases and J shed 2 bases, with 5 bases lying between them. This CDR3 is 12 amino acids long.

V and J are TRBV2 and TRBJ1-2; no firm D call. Sequencing was performed on peripheral blood. This TCR came from an elderly woman with acute or convalescent COVID-19. The CDR3, as DNA: TGTGCCAGCAGTGTCCAAAACTATGGCTACACCTTC. Translating gives CASSVQNYGYTF.